The 8 T cell receptor beta chains in this list originate from one sample, sequenced in a study of cytomegalovirus exposure and HLA in healthy donors. PCR was performed using 60 Vbeta and 13 Jbeta primers. Data came from immunoSEQ multiplex PCR; TCRdb stores just in-frame clones and leaves some out. This repertoire shows 110,000 or so clones, roughly 79% found once; its top ten account for 2% to 2.5%. Sequenced input: PBMCs. Receptors originate from a woman aged 40 to 50 in good health and CMV-seronegative.

The rearrangement uses TRBV12-5 and TRBJ2-7, with 7 bases that match TRBD2. Germline V lookup: CDR1 LGHNT, CDR2 FRNRAP. The CDR3 totals 14 residues. V lost 6 bases to trimming and J lost 0 bases; unmatched junction nucleotides: 5. The CDR3 sequence is CASGRELISYEQYF. The DNA for the CDR3 is TGTGCTAGTGGGCGGGAGCTCATCTCCTACGAGCAGTACTTC.

The chain joins TRBV9 to TRBJ2-4; 11 bases match TRBD2. After removal of 5 bases from V and 8 bases from J, the junction contained 9 bases not matched to a gene. There are 15 residues in the CDR3. In germline, CDR1 is SGDLS, CDR2 YYNGEE. The CDR3 sequence: CASSGSGGAFDIQYF. In nucleotides, the CDR3 is TGTGCCAGCAGTGGTAGCGGGGGGGCGTTTGACATTCAGTACTTC.

This chain joins TRBV7-2 and TRBJ2-5, with a possible D match to TRBD2 (5 bases). The DNA matches TRBJ2-7 better at its end, which makes the J call doubtful. In germline, CDR1 is SGHTA, CDR2 FQGNSA. The CDR3 totals 15 residues. In nucleotides, the CDR3 is TGTGCCAGCAGCTTAAGGCCCGGAGGACCTTACGAGCAGTACTTC. This translates into CASSLRPGGPYEQYF.

This chain joins TRBV10-3 and TRBJ1-2; 9 bases are a match to TRBD1. Trimming at V came to 2 bases and at J to 2 bases, leaving 3 bases not matched to a gene. The CDR3 contains 15 residues. Germline loops: CDR1 ENHRY, CDR2 SYGVKD. For the CDR3, the DNA is TGTGCCATCAGTGAGGGGGGGACAGGGAACTATGGCTACACCTTC. Translation: CAISEGGTGNYGYTF.

This clone was detected only once. The chain carries TRBV9 and TRBJ2-5; tentative D call: TRBD1 (5 bases). The CDR3 length is 15 residues. CDR1 and CDR2 (germline): SGDLS, YYNGEE. With 5 bases removed from V and 5 bases from J, the gap between germline ends came to 19 bases. For the CDR3, the DNA is TGTGCCAGCAGTTGGGTGGGCAGGGAAGGTGAGACCCAGTACTTC. This encodes CASSWVGREGETQYF.

The J gene is TRBJ2-2, the V gene TRBV5-1; TRBD2 aligns across 8 bases. The CDR3 loop spans 14 amino acids. The junction had 9 bases not matched to a gene; V was cut back by 7 bases and J by 7 bases. Germline CDR1 and CDR2: SGHRS and YFSETQ. Here the CDR3 reads CASRSGSGGGELFF. The CDR3 coding sequence is TGCGCCAGCCGGAGCGGGAGCGGTGGCGGGGAGCTGTTTTTT.

This chain links TRBV5-6 with TRBJ2-7, with D possibly TRBD1 on 5 matching bases. The CDR3 has 16 amino acids. The V end lost 4 bases, the J end lost 0 bases, and 17 bases lay between the germline ends. Germline-derived CDR1 and CDR2 are SGHDT and YYEEEE. The CDR3 bases are TGTGCCAGCAGCCAATGGGGCCTCGGACGCTCCTACGAGCAGTACTTC. It translates to CASSQWGLGRSYEQYF.

The rearrangement links TRBV7-9 to TRBJ1-4; D unresolved. The germline gives CDR1 SEHNR, CDR2 FQNEAQ (reference sequence). V was cut by 1 base and J by 0 bases, with 12 bases left in between. CDR3 length: 17 amino acids. In nucleotides, the CDR3 is TGTGCCAGCAGCTTAGGTTCGGGGATTACAACTAATGAAAAACTGTTTTTT. This codes for CASSLGSGITTNEKLFF.